Shown below are 27 T cell receptor beta chains from a single sample sequenced in a study of response to subunit inactivated influenza vaccine. TCRdb redid the calling of the RT-PCR reads with MiXCR, one entry per CDR3 protein. The top ten clones hold around 13% of a sample with over 400,000 distinct CDR3 sequences, around 13% of them seen once. This sample comprised PBMCs from blood, obtained 40 to 50 days after vaccination. All receptors derive from a man aged 50-60 years who received an inactivated influenza vaccine.

The V and J genes are TRBV6-1 and TRBJ2-4, with TRBD1 matching 9 bases. The V gene end was trimmed by 1 base and the J gene end by 8 bases; junction bases not matched to a gene: 15. Germline assignment: CDR1 MNHNS and CDR2 SASEGT. This CDR3 has 18 amino acids. Here the CDR3 DNA reads TGTGCCAGCAGTGAAGTCGGGGGACAGGGCGGTCGGTCGGACATTCAGTACTTC. Translating it yields CASSEVGGQGGRSDIQYF.

The chain couples TRBV6-1 to TRBJ2-7; TRBD1 might be the D (5 bases). The CDR3 is 15 residues long. Germline assignment: CDR1 MNHNS and CDR2 SASEGT. Deletions cut 6 bases from V and 1 base from J, with 16 bases between. This CDR3 reads CASSPRARQSYEQYF. As DNA, the CDR3 is TGTGCCAGCAGCCCACGGGCAAGACAGTCCTACGAGCAGTACTTC.

The chain employs TRBV9 and TRBJ2-1; 14 bases match TRBD2. V shed 3 bases and J 7 bases; nucleotides not matched to a gene: 12. The CDR3 spans 18 residues. Germline assignment: CDR1 SGDLS and CDR2 YYNGEE. The CDR3 coding sequence is TGTGCCAGCAGCGCGGCGAAAGGGACTAGCGGGAGTGGGAATGAGCAGTTCTTC. Translation: CASSAAKGTSGSGNEQFF.

This clonotype was seen a handful of times. The J gene is TRBJ2-7, the V gene TRBV6-4; the match to TRBD1 covers 9 bases. The CDR3 covers 14 residues. The J segment lost 6 bases and the V segment lost 7 bases, leaving 10 bases of the junction unmatched. Germline assignment: CDR1 MRHNA and CDR2 SNTAGT. The DNA of the CDR3 is TGTGCCAGCACTCGAGGGACAGGGAAACCCGAGCAGTACTTC. Amino acid sequence: CASTRGTGKPEQYF.

This clonotype was found a few times. This chain joins TRBV20-1 and TRBJ2-3; D may be TRBD1 (5 bases). The CDR3 consists of 15 residues. Germline values: CDR1 DFQATT, CDR2 SNEGSKA (reference sequence). Trimming took 0 bases from V and 2 from J, leaving 12 bases between them. In DNA, the CDR3 is TGCAGTGCTAGAGACTTCAGGGTTTCCACAGATACGCAGTATTTT. This encodes CSARDFRVSTDTQYF.

This clonotype was recorded a few times. The V gene is TRBV3-1, the J gene TRBJ2-7; 8 bases are shared with TRBD1. There are 13 residues in the CDR3. Germline V gives CDR1 LGHDT, CDR2 YNNKEL (reference sequence). Unmatched junction bases numbered 1, after V lost 0 bases and J lost 6 bases. This CDR3 reads CASSQDQGAEQYF. CDR3 in DNA: TGTGCCAGCAGCCAAGATCAGGGGGCCGAGCAGTACTTC.

The V call is TRBV9, the J call TRBJ2-1; 8 bases fit TRBD2. In germline, CDR1 is SGDLS, CDR2 YYNGEE. V lost 2 bases to trimming and J lost 5 bases; unmatched junction nucleotides: 6. The CDR3 extends over 15 amino acids. DNA of the CDR3: TGTGCCAGCAGCGTCTCGGGACTAGACAACAATGAGCAGTTCTTC. This gives the protein CASSVSGLDNNEQFF.

The gene calls are TRBV6-2 or TRBV6-3 and TRBJ2-1; 9 bases are a match to TRBD2. Germline loops: CDR1 MNHEY, CDR2 SVGEGT. J gave up 4 bases and V 6 bases, and 10 bases lay outside the gene matches. The CDR3 covers 16 residues. CDR3: CASRDFGTSLYNEQFF. CDR3 DNA: TGTGCCAGCAGGGATTTCGGGACTAGCCTGTACAATGAGCAGTTCTTC.

This clonotype was observed a handful of times. The gene calls are TRBV12-3 or TRBV12-4 and TRBJ2-1, with 7 bases that match TRBD1. The length of the CDR3 is 14 residues. Losses at the gene ends were 6 bases for V and 4 bases for J; bases not matched to a gene: 6. The CDR3 DNA is TGTGCCAGCAGCCAACCGGGACAGTACAATGAGCAGTTCTTC. It yields the protein CASSQPGQYNEQFF.

This clonotype was counted between two and nine times. The rearrangement links TRBV21-1 to TRBJ2-2; the table names TRBD2, a call not compared with the DNA. TRBV21-1 is noted as a pseudogene. This CDR3 spans 17 amino acids. The DNA of the CDR3 is TGTGCCAGCAGCAAATGGACTAGCGGACCGAACACCGGGGAGCTGTTTTTT. Its translation: CASSKWTSGPNTGELFF.

This clonotype showed up just a few times. The rearrangement uses TRBV5-1 and TRBJ2-1; possibly TRBD2 for D (5 bases). Germline CDR1 reads SGHRS; CDR2 reads YFSETQ. This CDR3 has 15 residues. V dropped 3 bases and J dropped 1 base, with 11 bases sitting between them. The CDR3 DNA sequence: TGCGCCAGCAGCTCCGACTCGGGGTCCTACAATGAGCAGTTCTTC. It codes for CASSSDSGSYNEQFF.

The CDR3 DNA reads TGTGCCACCTGGCTTCAGCCCCAGCATTTT. Encoded protein: CATWLQPQHF. V gene TRBV6-7 combines with J gene TRBJ1-5; the D is unclear. TRBV6-7 is annotated as an ORF whose role is uncertain. V gave up 10 bases and J gave up 6 bases, with 7 bases separating them. The CDR3 sequence is 10 residues long.

The chain recombines TRBV12-3 or TRBV12-4 with TRBJ1-1, with TRBD1 matching 7 bases. The CDR3 contains 16 residues. J gave up 7 bases and V 0 bases, and 11 bases lay outside the gene matches. CDR3: CASSLAGGGGSDEAFF. In DNA, the CDR3 is TGTGCCAGCAGTTTAGCAGGGGGCGGAGGGTCGGATGAAGCTTTCTTT.

Ten or more counts support this clonotype. This chain connects TRBV5-1 to TRBJ1-4; D not resolved. V was clipped by 1 base and J by 5 bases, with 6 bases between them. CDR3 length: 13 residues. The germline V gene has CDR1 SGHRS and CDR2 YFSETQ. The CDR3 spells CASSLRPNEKLFF. The CDR3 DNA reads TGCGCCAGCAGCTTGCGACCGAATGAAAAACTGTTTTTT.

The V call is TRBV7-2, the J call TRBJ2-3; 7 nucleotides line up with TRBD1. CDR3 size: 15 residues. Germline CDR1 and CDR2: SGHTA and FQGNSA. With V trimmed by 1 base and J by 1 base, 2 bases remained unmatched. The chain's CDR3 is CASSLEGQRTDTQYF. The CDR3 bases are TGTGCCAGCAGCTTAGAGGGACAGCGCACAGATACGCAGTATTTT.

This clonotype was observed a handful of times. V is TRBV10-3 and J is TRBJ2-7; 10 nucleotides agree with TRBD2. Losses at the gene ends were 6 bases for V and 6 bases for J; bases not matched to a gene: 11. Germline V gene lookup returns CDR1 ENHRY and CDR2 SYGVKD. The CDR3 loop spans 15 amino acids. The CDR3 nucleotides are TGTGCCATCAGCGCTACTAGCGGGAATCGAACCGAGCAGTACTTC. Encoded protein: CAISATSGNRTEQYF.

This chain links TRBV7-9 with TRBJ2-7; 7 bases line up with TRBD1. The length of the CDR3 is 14 residues. Germline V gives CDR1 SEHNR, CDR2 FQNEAQ (reference sequence). The V and J ends lost 5 bases and 6 bases, in that order; junction bases with no gene match: 10. CDR3 sequence reads: CASSPATGISEQYF. For the CDR3, the DNA is TGTGCCAGCAGCCCGGCGACAGGGATTAGCGAGCAGTACTTC.

Worth noting for this clonotype: A clone one base away is much larger, so this may be a read error. The J gene is TRBJ1-1, the V gene TRBV7-2; D uncertain. Germline V lookup: CDR1 SGHTA, CDR2 FQGNSA. The CDR3 has 13 amino acids. V gave up 7 bases and J gave up 5 bases, with 14 bases separating them. CDR3 protein: CASIYPWATEAFF. In DNA, the CDR3 is TGTGCCAGCATCTACCCATGGGCTACTGAAGCTTTCTTT.

This clonotype has a handful of counts. The chain links TRBV5-1 to TRBJ2-5; either TRBD1 or TRBD2 may fit D (5 bases each). This CDR3 spans 15 amino acids. Germline V lookup: CDR1 SGHRS, CDR2 YFSETQ. The ends were cut back, 5 bases at V and 4 bases at J, with 18 bases in the middle. CDR3 nucleotides: TGCGCCAGCAGACTGACTGGGGGTCTAAGAGAGACCCAGTACTTC. Protein: CASRLTGGLRETQYF.

This clonotype was found a few times. The CDR3 loop is CSVEVGGRNRYTF. The CDR3 coding sequence is TGCAGCGTTGAAGTTGGGGGCCGTAACCGCTACACCTTC. The rearrangement links TRBV29-1 to TRBJ1-2; a weak D match, TRBD1 (6 bases). Germline V gives CDR1 SQVTM, CDR2 ANQGSEA. Trimming stripped 1 base from V and 9 bases from J, with 15 bases between. The CDR3 has 13 residues.

There are many counts of this clonotype. This chain links TRBV4-3 with TRBJ2-7; D is unclear. The V gene's germline CDR1 is LGHNA and CDR2 YSLEER. The CDR3 length is 14 residues. V was trimmed by 3 bases and J by 3 bases, leaving 12 bases between them. In DNA, the CDR3 is TGCGCCAGCAGCCAGGATAGTGGTCTCTACGAGCAGTACTTC. Encoded protein: CASSQDSGLYEQYF.

This clonotype was found many times. The DNA of the CDR3 is TGCAGTGCTAGAGATGAACAGGGGACCTACGAGCAGTACTTC. It encodes CSARDEQGTYEQYF. This rearrangement joins TRBV20-1 to TRBJ2-7, with TRBD1 identical over 7 bases. From germline, CDR1 is DFQATT and CDR2 SNEGSKA (reference sequence). The CDR3 loop spans 14 amino acids. With 0 bases clipped from V and 2 bases from J, the junction kept 4 bases outside the gene matches.

Many counts were recorded for this clonotype. The CDR3 protein is CASSSRASGRPDTQYF. CDR3 bases: TGTGCCAGCAGCTCGCGGGCTAGCGGGAGACCAGATACGCAGTATTTT. This chain uses TRBV7-9 with TRBJ2-3; TRBD2 agrees at 10 bases. V was pared by 4 bases and J by 4 bases, with 8 bases of the junction left unmatched. The V gene's germline CDR1 is SEHNR and CDR2 FQNEAQ (reference sequence). The CDR3 length is 16 residues.

J is TRBJ2-5 and V is TRBV5-1; 13 bases line up with TRBD2. The CDR3 consists of 16 residues. Germline V gives CDR1 SGHRS, CDR2 YFSETQ. J gave up 5 bases and V 2 bases, and 6 bases lay outside the gene matches. The CDR3 spells CASSFRLAGGLETQYF. The CDR3 bases are TGCGCCAGCAGCTTTAGACTAGCGGGAGGACTGGAGACCCAGTACTTC.

This clonotype was observed at least ten times. The rearrangement joins TRBV5-1 to TRBJ2-7; possibly TRBD1 or TRBD2 for D (5 bases each). This CDR3 region has 13 residues. V gave up 4 bases and J gave up 3 bases, with 11 bases separating them. Germline values: CDR1 SGHRS, CDR2 YFSETQ. CDR3 sequence reads: CASSPGRYYEQYF. The CDR3 DNA sequence: TGCGCCAGCAGCCCGGGACGGTACTACGAGCAGTACTTC.

This rearrangement joins TRBV7-2 to TRBJ2-3; the D gene is possibly TRBD2 (6 bases). This CDR3 region has 15 residues. V lost 5 bases and J 3 bases, leaving 15 bases between the germline ends. The germline CDR1 and CDR2 sequences are SGHTA and FQGNSA. CDR3 nucleotides: TGTGCCAGCAGCCCGCGGCTAGCGATTACAGATACGCAGTATTTT. Protein: CASSPRLAITDTQYF.

This clonotype was picked up a small number of times. In DNA form, the CDR3 reads TGTGCCAGCAGTCGAGAACCGAACACTGAAGCTTTCTTT. Translation gives CASSREPNTEAFF. This rearrangement joins TRBV7-9 to TRBJ1-1; no definite D call. The CDR3 runs 13 residues. The V gene lost 6 bases and the J gene lost 1 base, with 9 bases spanning the gap. The germline gives CDR1 SEHNR, CDR2 FQNEAQ (reference sequence).